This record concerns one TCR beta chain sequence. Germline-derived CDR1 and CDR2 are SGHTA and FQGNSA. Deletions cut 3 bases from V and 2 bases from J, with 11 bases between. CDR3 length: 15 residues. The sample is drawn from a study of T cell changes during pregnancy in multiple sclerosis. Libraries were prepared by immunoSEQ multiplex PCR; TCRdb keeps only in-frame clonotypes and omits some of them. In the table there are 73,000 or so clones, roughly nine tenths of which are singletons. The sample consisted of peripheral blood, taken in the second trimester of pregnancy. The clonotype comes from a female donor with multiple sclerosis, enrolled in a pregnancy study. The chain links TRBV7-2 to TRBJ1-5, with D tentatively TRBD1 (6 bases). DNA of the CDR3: TGTGCCAGCAGCTTCCAGGGGTCCGGCAATCAGCCCCAGCATTTT. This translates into CASSFQGSGNQPQHF. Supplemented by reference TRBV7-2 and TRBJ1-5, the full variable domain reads GAGVSQSPSNKVTEKGKDVELRCDPISGHTALYWYRQSLGQGLEFLIYFQGNSAPDKSGLPSDRFSAERTGGSVSTLTIQRTQQEDSAVYLCASSFQGSGNQPQHFGDGTRLSIL.